Below, 7 T cell receptor beta chains from the same sample are listed, as sequenced in a study of blood T cell repertoires in COVID-19. Sequenced by immunoSEQ multiplex PCR; TCRdb stores in-frame clones only, minus some. Of approximately 390,000 clones in the sample, 88% were seen once. The specimen was PBMCs or T cells enriched from blood (not recorded which). These receptors were taken from a woman aged 40 to 55 with acute COVID-19.

CDR3 sequence: CASSSRQGVNSPLHF. The DNA for the CDR3 is TGTGCCAGCAGCAGCCGACAGGGGGTGAATTCACCCCTCCACTTT. The J gene is TRBJ1-6, the V gene TRBV9; 9 positions agree with TRBD1. V gave up 4 bases and J gave up 7 bases; unmatched junction bases: 6. The length of the CDR3 is 15 residues. Germline V gene sequence: CDR1 SGDLS, CDR2 YYNGEE.

The chain uses TRBV7-2 and TRBJ1-3; 7 nucleotides match TRBD1. V trimming: 4 bases; J trimming: 3 bases; junction bases outside the gene matches: 6. Germline V CDR1 and CDR2: SGHTA, FQGNSA. The CDR3 sequence is 15 residues long. CDR3 bases: TGTGCCAGCAGCTCCGACAGGGCTGATGGAAACACCATATATTTT. This codes for CASSSDRADGNTIYF.

V is TRBV29-1 and J is TRBJ1-3; 7 bases are a match to TRBD1. The CDR3 has 12 amino acids. Trimming cost V 6 bases and J 6 bases; bases outside gene matches: 5. Germline assignment: CDR1 SQVTM and CDR2 ANQGSEA. The CDR3 nucleotides are TGCAGCGTGGGGACAGACGAAAACACCATATATTTT. Amino acid sequence: CSVGTDENTIYF.

The CDR3 loop reads CASAGQGLGNTEAFF. DNA of the CDR3: TGTGCCAGCGCGGGGCAGGGACTGGGGAACACTGAAGCTTTCTTT. This rearrangement joins TRBV2 to TRBJ1-1; TRBD1 might be the D (5 bases). CDR1 is SNHLY, CDR2 FYNNEI, per germline. Trimming shortened V by 8 bases and J by 1 base, and 17 bases separated the two germline ends. CDR3 length: 15 amino acids.

The chain recombines TRBV7-9 with TRBJ2-5; TRBD2 might be the D (5 bases). CDR1 and CDR2 from the germline V gene are SEHNR and FQNEAQ (reference sequence). The V end lost 5 bases, the J end lost 4 bases, and 17 bases lay between the germline ends. This CDR3 has 15 amino acids. DNA for the CDR3: TGTGCCAGCAGCCCTGGACGCTCCCGGGGAGAGACCCAGTACTTC. As protein: CASSPGRSRGETQYF.

V is TRBV7-9 and J is TRBJ1-4; 7 nucleotides line up with TRBD1. The CDR3 contains 15 residues. The germline V gene encodes CDR1 SEHNR and CDR2 FQNEAQ (reference sequence). The V and J ends lost 3 bases and 2 bases, in that order; junction bases with no gene match: 3. In DNA form, the CDR3 reads TGTGCCAGCAGCTTCAAACAGGGGACTAATGAAAAACTGTTTTTT. Translating it yields CASSFKQGTNEKLFF.

V and J are TRBV30 and TRBJ2-5, with TRBD2 matching over 8 bases. There are 14 residues in the CDR3. V shed 2 bases and J 1 base; nucleotides not matched to a gene: 3. Looked up from germline, CDR1 is GTSNPN and CDR2 is SVGIG (reference sequence). The CDR3 region is CAWSFGGVQETQYF. DNA for the CDR3: TGTGCCTGGAGTTTCGGGGGGGTCCAAGAGACCCAGTACTTC.